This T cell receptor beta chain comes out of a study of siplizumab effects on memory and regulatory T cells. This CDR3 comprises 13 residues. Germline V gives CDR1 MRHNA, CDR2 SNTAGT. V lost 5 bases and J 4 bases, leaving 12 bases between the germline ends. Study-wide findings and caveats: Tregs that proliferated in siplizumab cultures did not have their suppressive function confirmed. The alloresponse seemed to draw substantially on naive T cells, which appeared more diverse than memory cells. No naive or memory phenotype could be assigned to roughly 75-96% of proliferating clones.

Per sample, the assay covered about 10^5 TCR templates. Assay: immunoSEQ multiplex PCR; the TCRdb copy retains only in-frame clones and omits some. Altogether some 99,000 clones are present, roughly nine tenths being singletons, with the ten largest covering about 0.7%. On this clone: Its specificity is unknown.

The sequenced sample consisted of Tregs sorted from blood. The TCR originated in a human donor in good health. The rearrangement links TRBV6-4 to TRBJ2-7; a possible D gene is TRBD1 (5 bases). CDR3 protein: CASSTDSGYEQYF. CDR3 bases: TGTGCCAGCAGTACCGACAGTGGATACGAGCAGTACTTC.